This T cell receptor beta chain was captured in a study of beta chain features in type 1 diabetes. Reverse transcription of all isolated RNA meant that expressed TCRB transcripts were sequenced. Using immunoSEQ multiplex PCR, the repertoire was profiled, and TCRdb retains in-frame clones only, with some absent. The table includes hundreds of thousands of clones, approximately 11% detected once. Between the trimmed V and J ends, which lost 5 bases and 5 bases, there was a span of 10 bases. Germline lookup yields CDR1 SEHNR and CDR2 FQNEAQ (reference sequence). The CDR3 runs 13 residues. Points on this clone: Its antigen is still unknown.

Study-wide results and caveats: There was a moderate but significant shortening of TCRB CDR3s in all four CD4+ subsets of Type 1 diabetes patients. Although PCR might favor shorter templates, it would do so equally in patients and controls. In the patient group, naive, central memory and Treg TCRB repertoires seemed more alike than in the healthy donor group. Type 1 diabetes patients had VDJ junctions that carried fewer insertions and more deletions. HLA influence on TCRB rearrangement stayed unresolved here.

The material sequenced was naive CD4+ T cells from blood. The chain carries TRBV7-9 and TRBJ1-5; no firm D call. The TCR originated in a man aged 25 to 40 with type 1 diabetes. The CDR3 DNA reads TGTGCCAGCAGCCAGGAAGCCGATCAGCCCCAGCATTTT. Protein product: CASSQEADQPQHF.